Listed here is a single T cell receptor beta chain. Its antigen is undetermined. The sample originates from a study of T-cell memory formation after mild COVID-19. Constant-segment-primed 5'RACE gave TCR alpha and TCR beta cDNA libraries with sample barcodes and UMIs. TCRdb analysed the 5' RACE reads with MiXCR anew, one entry per CDR3 protein. This sample has hundreds of thousands of distinct CDR3 sequences, with about 20% found just once. Trimming removed 5 bases at V and 0 bases at J, with 8 bases between. Per germline, CDR1 DFQATT and CDR2 SNEGSKA (reference sequence). There are 14 residues in the CDR3. Notes on the study in general: Clones that contracted from day 15 to 85 had balanced CD4/CD8; later expanders were CD4+ biased. Memory from before infection featured some responding clones, which suggests cross-reactive memory joined. Most CD4+ clones that shrank were in CM and EM, while CD8+ ones turned up in EMRA.

The rearrangement uses TRBV20-1 and TRBJ2-6; no clear D. This receptor was taken from an adult woman who had mild COVID-19 (a few samples of this study predate the infection). Cell type and time point are not known. The specimen sequenced was PBMCs or a T cell subset sorted from them (not recorded which). CDR3 in amino acids: CSARRSSGANVLTF. CDR3 coding DNA: TGCAGTGCTCGACGGAGCTCTGGGGCCAACGTCCTGACTTTC.